A single sample is the source of the 29 T cell receptor beta chains below, sequenced in a study of blood T cell repertoires in COVID-19. Using immunoSEQ multiplex PCR, the repertoire was profiled, and TCRdb retains in-frame clones only, with some absent. Altogether about 91,000 clones are present, about 75% being singletons, with the ten largest covering just under 10%. The specimen sequenced was peripheral blood. All receptors come from an elderly woman with acute or convalescent COVID-19.

V is TRBV9 and J is TRBJ1-2; 8 nucleotides match TRBD1. J gave up 14 bases and V 4 bases, and 10 bases lay outside the gene matches. In germline, CDR1 is SGDLS, CDR2 YYNGEE. The CDR3 sequence is 12 residues long. The CDR3 DNA reads as TGTGCCAGCAGCCTCTTCCAGGGGGCGCGAACCTTC. Encoded protein: CASSLFQGARTF.

There are a few counts of this clone. The rearrangement links TRBV9 to TRBJ1-3; 8 bases align to TRBD1. After removal of 3 bases from V and 2 bases from J, the junction contained 7 bases not matched to a gene. Germline V gene lookup returns CDR1 SGDLS and CDR2 YYNGEE. This CDR3 contains 16 residues. The CDR3 spells CASSAATGEAGNTIYF. For the CDR3, the DNA is TGTGCCAGCAGCGCAGCGACAGGGGAGGCTGGAAACACCATATATTTT.

V usage is TRBV27 and J usage is TRBJ1-5; 7 bases fit TRBD1. From germline, CDR1 is MNHEY and CDR2 SMNVEV (reference sequence). After removal of 5 bases from V and 4 bases from J, the junction contained 20 bases not matched to a gene. This CDR3 spans 19 amino acids. CDR3 region: CASSPERRAGGIRNQPQHF. The CDR3, as DNA: TGTGCCAGCAGTCCAGAACGCAGGGCAGGGGGGATACGGAATCAGCCCCAGCATTTT.

The J gene is TRBJ1-1, the V gene TRBV11-2, with a possible D match to TRBD1 (6 bases). V lost 2 bases and J lost 5, with 15 bases in between. The CDR3 is 15 amino acids. Germline V gives CDR1 SGHAT, CDR2 FQNNGV. This CDR3 reads CASSLYGARGTEAFF. The DNA for the CDR3 is TGTGCCAGCAGCTTATACGGGGCGAGGGGGACTGAAGCTTTCTTT.

The gene calls are TRBV6-2 or TRBV6-3 and TRBJ2-7, with D unclear. There are 12 residues in the CDR3. The germline V and J ends were trimmed by 7 bases and 2 bases, with 9 bases remaining between them. Germline CDR1 is MNHEY and CDR2 is SVGEGT. CDR3 DNA sequence: TGTGCCAGCACCCCCCCAGCCTACGAGCAGTACTTC. It translates to CASTPPAYEQYF.

The chain uses TRBV20-1 and TRBJ1-1; D perhaps matches TRBD1 (6 bases). CDR3 length: 15 amino acids. Trimming stripped 3 bases from V and 5 bases from J, with 19 bases between. The germline V gene encodes CDR1 DFQATT and CDR2 SNEGSKA (reference sequence). The CDR3 here is CSASKPGGASTEAFF. The CDR3 nucleotides are TGCAGTGCTAGTAAGCCGGGGGGCGCATCTACTGAAGCTTTCTTT.

The chain has TRBV7-9 and TRBJ1-1; the D gene is possibly TRBD1 (5 bases). Trimming stripped 8 bases from V and 6 bases from J, with 16 bases between. Germline CDR1 reads SEHNR; CDR2 reads FQNEAQ (reference sequence). This CDR3 spans 13 amino acids. The CDR3 DNA follows: TGTGCCAGCTCTCGGGACTCGCGATCTGAAGCTTTCTTT. Amino acids: CASSRDSRSEAFF. The full variable domain, rest sourced from reference TRBV7-9 and TRBJ1-1, is DTGVSQNPRHKITKRGQNVTFRCDPISEHNRLYWYRQTLGQGPEFLTYFQNEAQLEKSRLLSDRFSAERPKGSFSTLEIQRTEQGDSAMYLCASSRDSRSEAFFGQGTRLTVV.

This chain links TRBV3-1 (or the pseudogene TRBV3-2) with TRBJ1-2, with 7 bases matching TRBD1. Losses at the gene ends were 6 bases for V and 3 bases for J; bases not matched to a gene: 4. Germline loops: CDR1 LGHDT, CDR2 YNNKEL (reference sequence). The CDR3 loop spans 13 amino acids. This chain's CDR3 is CASRSTGDYGYTF. The CDR3 DNA is TGTGCCAGCAGATCAACAGGGGACTATGGCTACACCTTC.

The rearrangement uses TRBV30 and TRBJ1-2; weak D call: TRBD1 (5 bases). CDR3 length: 14 residues. Trimming took 0 bases from V and 4 from J, leaving 12 bases between them. Germline lookup yields CDR1 GTSNPN and CDR2 SVGIG (reference sequence). The CDR3 is CAWSVQEGSYGYTF. The CDR3, as DNA: TGTGCCTGGAGTGTACAGGAGGGAAGCTATGGCTACACCTTC.

This clone has a single count. The V gene is TRBV12-3 or TRBV12-4, the J gene TRBJ2-7; D is possibly TRBD2 (5 bases). V lost 3 bases and J lost 7, with 10 bases in between. There are 12 residues in the CDR3. CDR3 DNA sequence: TGTGCCAGCAGTTTCCCGGGAAGTGAGCAGTACTTC. Amino acids: CASSFPGSEQYF.

The chain employs TRBV2 and TRBJ2-2; D possibly corresponds to TRBD2 (6 bases). Trimming removed 5 bases from V and 6 bases from J, with 16 bases in between. Germline V lookup: CDR1 SNHLY, CDR2 FYNNEI. This CDR3 comprises 15 residues. The CDR3 nucleotides read TGTGCCAGCAGTCAGGTCTTGACTAGTCCCGGGGAGCTGTTTTTT. It encodes CASSQVLTSPGELFF.

V usage is TRBV7-2 and J usage is TRBJ2-1; the match to TRBD1 covers 8 bases. V lost 2 bases to trimming and J lost 9 bases; unmatched junction nucleotides: 6. The germline gives CDR1 SGHTA, CDR2 FQGNSA. The CDR3 totals 14 residues. The DNA for the CDR3 is TGTGCCAGCAGCTTACAGCAGACAGGGGTTGAGCAGTTCTTC. Encoded protein: CASSLQQTGVEQFF.

This clone is a singleton in its sample. The rearrangement links TRBV6-5 to TRBJ1-5; the D is unclear. This CDR3 has 13 residues. V was pared by 6 bases and J by 5 bases, with 11 bases between. Looked up from germline, CDR1 is MNHEY and CDR2 is SVGAGI. The CDR3, as DNA: TGTGCCAGCAGCGGGAGGAGAGATCAGCCCCAGCATTTT. It specifies CASSGRRDQPQHF.

Of note for this clone: In the same sample, other DNA sequences code for this CDR3. The V gene is TRBV6-1, the J gene TRBJ2-7; TRBD1 matches 8 bases. Germline V gene data show CDR1 as MNHNS and CDR2 as SASEGT. The CDR3 runs to 14 residues. The junction had 2 bases not matched to a gene; V was cut back by 1 base and J by 3 bases. Here the CDR3 DNA reads TGTGCCAGCAGTGAAGTCGGACAGGGCTACGAGCAGTACTTC. Its protein product is CASSEVGQGYEQYF.

This rearrangement joins TRBV10-3 to TRBJ2-1, with D possibly TRBD1 on 6 matching bases. V lost 10 bases to trimming and J lost 6 bases, with 25 bases between them. The CDR3 is 16 amino acids. Per the germline V gene, CDR1 is ENHRY and CDR2 is SYGVKD. The CDR3 here is CATRATTGNDRNEQFF. The CDR3 nucleotides are TGTGCCACTCGAGCCACGACAGGAAACGACCGCAATGAGCAGTTCTTC.

CDR3 sequence reads: CASSKDRGQPQHF. The CDR3 bases are TGTGCCAGCAGCAAGGACAGGGGACAGCCCCAGCATTTT. This chain connects TRBV5-8 to TRBJ1-5, with TRBD1 matching 9 bases. The length of the CDR3 is 13 residues. Germline V gene sequence: CDR1 SGHTS, CDR2 YDEGEE. V lost 4 bases, J lost 7 bases, and 3 bases stayed unmatched.

V usage is TRBV6-2 or TRBV6-3 and J usage is TRBJ1-5; TRBD1 matches 9 bases. Germline V lookup: CDR1 MNHEY, CDR2 SVGEGT. This CDR3 has 12 amino acids. Unmatched junction bases numbered 7, after V lost 5 bases and J lost 14 bases. CDR3 in amino acids: CASSTGQGPKHF. The CDR3 coding sequence is TGTGCCAGCAGTACGGGACAGGGTCCGAAGCATTTT.

This clone was found once. The gene calls are TRBV6-5 and TRBJ2-2, with D possibly being TRBD1 (8 bases). Between the trimmed V and J ends, which lost 6 bases and 4 bases, there was a span of 15 bases. This CDR3 is 15 amino acids long. The germline V gene has CDR1 MNHEY and CDR2 SVGAGI. The CDR3 here is CASRDTGGVTGELFF. The CDR3, as DNA: TGTGCCAGCAGAGACACAGGGGGGGTCACCGGGGAGCTGTTTTTT.

This clone was seen a few times. The chain is built from TRBV19 and TRBJ1-2; 10 positions agree with TRBD1. The germline V gene encodes CDR1 LNHDA and CDR2 SQIVND (reference sequence). Trimming at V came to 3 bases and at J to 4 bases, leaving 8 bases not matched to a gene. This CDR3 is built from 16 residues. In DNA form, the CDR3 reads TGTGCCAGTAGTATCCAAGGGACAGGGGTATCCTATGGCTACACCTTC. This codes for CASSIQGTGVSYGYTF.

The chain carries TRBV4-1 and TRBJ1-6, with 8 bases matching TRBD1. CDR3 length: 17 amino acids. Trimming cost V 4 bases and J 0 bases; bases outside gene matches: 5. Germline CDR1 is MGHRA and CDR2 is YSYEKL. The CDR3 DNA reads TGCGCCAGCAGCCGTTCAGGGGGCTACTCCTATAATTCACCCCTCCACTTT. Translating it yields CASSRSGGYSYNSPLHF.

The V and J genes are TRBV7-8 and TRBJ1-2; TRBD1 is a possible D gene (6 bases). Germline CDR1 SGHVS, CDR2 FQNEAQ. The CDR3 spans 15 residues. With 5 bases removed from V and 2 bases from J, the gap between germline ends came to 15 bases. In nucleotides, the CDR3 is TGTGCCAGCAGCCCAATGGGGGCTACAAACTATGGCTACACCTTC. This translates into CASSPMGATNYGYTF.

The V gene is TRBV9, the J gene TRBJ2-1, with D possibly TRBD2 on 6 matching bases. V shed 0 bases and J shed 2 bases, with 9 bases lying between them. Germline CDR1 is SGDLS and CDR2 is YYNGEE. This CDR3 has 15 residues. The CDR3 region is CASSVESGAYNEQFF. The CDR3 nucleotides read TGTGCCAGCAGCGTAGAGTCGGGGGCCTACAATGAGCAGTTCTTC.

The chain has TRBV6-6 and TRBJ1-4; 10 nucleotides match TRBD1. From germline, CDR1 is MNHNY and CDR2 SVGAGI (reference sequence). Trimming took 10 bases from V and 4 from J; bases not matched to a gene: 3. This CDR3 contains 13 residues. CDR3 nucleotides: TGTGCCACAGGGACAGGGGTTAATGAAAAACTGTTTTTT. It specifies CATGTGVNEKLFF.

This clone was seen just once. The chain recombines TRBV28 with TRBJ1-3; 7 nucleotides line up with TRBD1. Germline CDR1 and CDR2: MDHEN and SYDVKM. The V segment lost 2 bases and the J segment 2 bases; nucleotides outside the gene matches: 6. The CDR3 length is 16 residues. The CDR3 spells CASSLIRQGAGNTIYF. DNA of the CDR3: TGTGCCAGCAGTTTAATAAGGCAGGGGGCTGGAAACACCATATATTTT. The full variable domain, with the rest looked up from reference TRBV28 and TRBJ1-3, is DVKVTQSSRYLVKRTGEKVFLECVQDMDHENMFWYRQDPGLGLRLIYFSYDVKMKEKGDIPEGYSVSREKKERFSLILESASTNQTSMYLCASSLIRQGAGNTIYFGEGSWLTVV.

V is TRBV5-4 and J is TRBJ1-3; unclear D gene. CDR3 length: 14 amino acids. CDR1 and CDR2 (germline): SGHNT, YYREEE (reference sequence). V lost 4 bases and J 0 bases, leaving 8 bases between the germline ends. CDR3 DNA: TGTGCCAGCAGCCCCGACAACTCTGGAAACACCATATATTTT. Amino acids: CASSPDNSGNTIYF.

V and J are TRBV28 and TRBJ2-1, with TRBD2 matching over 10 bases. The CDR3 consists of 14 residues. V was clipped by 7 bases and J by 5 bases; unmatched bases: 5. Germline V gives CDR1 MDHEN, CDR2 SYDVKM. The CDR3 DNA sequence: TGTGCCAGCACTATAGCGGGAGGAAACAATGAGCAGTTCTTC. Protein product: CASTIAGGNNEQFF. Filled out from reference TRBV28 and TRBJ2-1, the complete variable domain reads DVKVTQSSRYLVKRTGEKVFLECVQDMDHENMFWYRQDPGLGLRLIYFSYDVKMKEKGDIPEGYSVSREKKERFSLILESASTNQTSMYLCASTIAGGNNEQFFGPGTRLTVL.

The chain uses TRBV14 and TRBJ2-7; D is uncertain. The germline V and J ends were trimmed by 3 bases and 6 bases, with 6 bases remaining between them. There are 11 residues in the CDR3. Germline V CDR1 and CDR2: SGHDN, FVKESK. In DNA, the CDR3 is TGTGCCAGCAGCCAGGCCTTCGAGCAGTACTTC. Amino acid sequence: CASSQAFEQYF.

V gene TRBV5-1 combines with J gene TRBJ2-3; D ambiguous. The V gene lost 3 bases and the J gene lost 0 bases, with 8 bases spanning the gap. In germline, CDR1 is SGHRS, CDR2 YFSETQ. The CDR3 runs 14 residues. As DNA, the CDR3 is TGCGCCAGCAGCTCGCGCGGTAGCACAGATACGCAGTATTTT. Its translation is CASSSRGSTDTQYF.

This rearrangement joins TRBV7-2 to TRBJ2-3; no clear D. V dropped 0 bases and J dropped 0 bases, with 4 bases sitting between them. The CDR3 is 14 amino acids. Per germline, CDR1 SGHTA and CDR2 FQGNSA. The CDR3 DNA sequence: TGTGCCAGCAGCTTAGCAACAAGCACAGATACGCAGTATTTT. The encoded protein is CASSLATSTDTQYF.